This is a list of T cell receptor beta chains from one sample in a study of T cell responses to AZD1222 COVID-19 vaccine. Sequencing used immunoSEQ multiplex PCR; TCRdb keeps in-frame clones, though not all of them. The data contain tens of thousands of clones, 80% to 90% of them seen just once; the ten biggest clones take up 9% to 13%. The sample in question was peripheral blood, obtained 28 days after the second AZD1222 dose. These receptor sequences come from an adult who received the AZD1222 COVID-19 vaccine. Each CDR3 is given with its conserved first and last residue. D genes are given only for firm matches. Clone size appears in some rows only: once, few, many, or a class for an expanded clone.

- TRBJ2-5 TRBV5-4 TRBD2 TGTGCCAGCAGCTTGGTGGGGAGGGGAGAGACCCAGTACTTC CASSLVGRGETQYF
- TRBJ2-1 TRBV4-2 TRBD2 TGTGCCAGCAGCCAATCGGGGAGAGCGGGAGGGAGTGGGAATGAGCAGTTCTTC CASSQSGRAGGSGNEQFF
once TRBJ1-5 TRBV5-4 - TGTGCCAGCAGTCAACGAGGTAGCAATCAGCCCCAGCATTTT CASSQRGSNQPQHF
- TRBJ2-2 TRBV19 - TGTGCCAGTAGTGACCGTCCGGGGAACACCGGGGAGCTGTTTTTT CASSDRPGNTGELFF
few TRBJ1-2 TRBV2 - TGTGCCAGCAGTGAGGGAGGGAGGCCTGGTGGCTACACCTTC CASSEGGRPGGYTF
- TRBJ2-1 TRBV3-1/TRBV3-2 - TGTGCCAGCAGCCAAGGGGGATCCTACAATGAGCAGTTCTTC CASSQGGSYNEQFF
- TRBJ2-1 TRBV5-5 - TGTGCCAGCAGCCCCCCTCCCGGTTATAATGAGCAGTTCTTC CASSPPPGYNEQFF
- TRBJ2-5 TRBV15 - TGTGCCACCAGCAGAGATTTAACACTTCAAGAGACCCAGTACTTC CATSRDLTLQETQYF
- TRBJ1-5 TRBV5-1 - TGCGCCAGCAGCTTGTGGGGGCGCGGTGGCAATCAGCCCCAGCATTTT CASSLWGRGGNQPQHF
- TRBJ2-1 TRBV18 TRBD2 TGTGCCAGCTCACCACTCGGGACTAGCAAAGCCCGCTCCTACAATGAGCAGTTCTTC CASSPLGTSKARSYNEQFF
- TRBJ1-4 TRBV7-9 - TGTGCCAGCAGCCCCCTCCACCTCTCGGCCGGGGAAAAACTGTTTTTT CASSPLHLSAGEKLFF
few TRBJ2-6 TRBV6-5 - TGTGGGGGACGGCTCTCTGGGGCCAACGTCCTGACTTTC CGGRLSGANVLTF
once TRBJ2-5 TRBV19 TRBD2 TGTGCCAGTAGTATTCGCGGTGGCGGGGGAGGTATGAAGACCCAGTACTTC CASSIRGGGGGMKTQYF
- TRBJ2-5 TRBV19 TRBD1 TGTGCCAGTACCAAAAGACAGGGGAGAGGAGAGACCCAGTACTTC CASTKRQGRGETQYF
- TRBJ1-1 TRBV3-1/TRBV3-2 - TGTGCCAGCAGCCATGGGGGCACTGAAGCTTTCTTT CASSHGGTEAFF
- TRBJ2-3 TRBV11-2 - TGTGCCAGCAGCTTAGTTCGGGGGAGCACAGATACGCAGTATTTT CASSLVRGSTDTQYF
- TRBJ1-5 TRBV5-4 - TGTGCCAGCAGCCACGGACCAGACAGGCAGCCCCAGCATTTT CASSHGPDRQPQHF
once TRBJ2-1 TRBV7-6 TRBD2 TGTGCCAGCAGCCCCCCCCACGAGCGGGGGAACTACAATGAGCAGTTCTTC CASSPPHERGNYNEQFF
- TRBJ2-7 TRBV28 - TGTGCCAGCAGTTTAGCCGGGGTTAATTCCTACGAGCAGTACTTC CASSLAGVNSYEQYF
few TRBJ1-1 TRBV4-2 - TGTGCCAGCAGCCCCAATTCTAACTTGAACACTGAAGCTTTCTTT CASSPNSNLNTEAFF
- TRBJ2-1 TRBV7-2 TRBD2 TGTGCCAGCAGCAAACTAGCGGGAGGTTACAATGAGCAGTTCTTC CASSKLAGGYNEQFF
- TRBJ1-3 TRBV18 - TGTGCCAGCTCACCGCCCGGCGGTGGAAACACCATATATTTT CASSPPGGGNTIYF
- TRBJ1-5 TRBV6-2/TRBV6-3 - TGTGCCAGCAGTCATGGACAGCCCCAGCATTTT CASSHGQPQHF
once TRBJ1-1 TRBV18 - TGTGCCAGCTCACCAGGTGGGCAGGGCCGGGAAGCTTTCTTT CASSPGGQGREAFF
- TRBJ2-7 TRBV2 TRBD1 TGTGCCAGCAGCGCCGACAGGGATGGTGAGCAGTACTTC CASSADRDGEQYF
many TRBJ2-1 TRBV2 - TGTGCCAGCGAGGGAGGCCGGGAGGGGGCCGTGGATGAGCAGTTCTTC CASEGGREGAVDEQFF
- TRBJ2-7 TRBV11-3 TRBD2 TGTGCCAGCAGCTTAGCGGGAGGGGAAACCTACGAGCAGTACTTC CASSLAGGETYEQYF
- TRBJ1-1 TRBV7-9 - TGTGCCAGCAGCTTAGACCTCGCTGAAGCTTTCTTT CASSLDLAEAFF
- TRBJ2-5 TRBV29-1 TRBD2 TGCAGCGTCCCAATGGCTAGCGGGAAAGAGACCCAGTACTTC CSVPMASGKETQYF